This passage covers 2 T cell receptor beta chains from one sample sequenced in a study of radiotherapy plus CTLA-4 blockade in lung cancer. The table came from immunoSEQ multiplex PCR; TCRdb's copy has only in-frame clones and leaves some out. The table records about 88,000 clones, 55% to 75% of them present only once. The input for sequencing was peripheral blood, taken from a patient treated with radiotherapy plus ipilimumab. The receptors come from a human donor with non-small cell lung cancer that progressed on radiotherapy plus ipilimumab.

The chain couples TRBV6-5 to TRBJ2-7; no clear D gene. The ends were cut back, 5 bases at V and 1 base at J, with 9 bases in the middle. CDR1 and CDR2 (germline): MNHEY, SVGAGI. The CDR3 spans 13 residues. CDR3 DNA sequence: TGTGCCAGCAGTGAACAACCTTCCTACGAGCAGTACTTC. This encodes CASSEQPSYEQYF.

The chain joins TRBV19 to TRBJ1-5; no firm D call. The V and J ends lost 3 bases and 1 base respectively, with 7 bases between them. This CDR3 contains 14 residues. CDR1 and CDR2 (germline): LNHDA, SQIVND (reference sequence). The CDR3 DNA is TGTGCCAGTAGTATTTCGGACAGCAATCAGCCCCAGCATTTT. Its protein is CASSISDSNQPQHF. Filled out from reference TRBV19 and TRBJ1-5, the complete variable domain reads DGGITQSPKYLFRKEGQNVTLSCEQNLNHDAMYWYRQDPGQGLRLIYYSQIVNDFQKGDIAEGYSVSREKKESFPLTVTSAQKNPTAFYLCASSISDSNQPQHFGDGTRLSIL.